The 21 T cell receptor beta chains in this list originate from one sample, sequenced in a study of shared clonotypes between healthy human individuals. Sequenced by immunoSEQ multiplex PCR; TCRdb stores in-frame clones only, minus some. The repertoire consists of roughly 480,000 clones, with 79% occurring once and the leading ten covering approximately 12%. Sequenced: PBMCs. The origin of the receptors is a middle-aged woman in good health. Some clones in this sample may be carry-over from other donors' samples.

CDR3 nucleotide sequence: TGTGCCAGCAGCGGTCAACTAGATACGCAGTATTTT. It translates to CASSGQLDTQYF. V is TRBV9 and J is TRBJ2-3; D gene unclear. The CDR3 totals 12 residues. V shed 3 bases and J shed 5 bases, with 7 bases lying between them. Per the germline V gene, CDR1 is SGDLS and CDR2 is YYNGEE.

The V gene is TRBV27, the J gene TRBJ1-2, with D perhaps TRBD1 (6 bases). Germline CDR1 reads MNHEY; CDR2 reads SMNVEV (reference sequence). The CDR3 consists of 13 residues. Trimming removed 6 bases at V and 4 bases at J, with 12 bases between. The CDR3 nucleotides read TGTGCCAGCAGCTTAGGACAGACCTATGGCTACACCTTC. Its protein is CASSLGQTYGYTF.

This clone was seen only a few times. V usage is TRBV11-2 and J usage is TRBJ2-4, with D hard to call. CDR1 SGHAT and CDR2 FQNNGV come from the germline V gene. The V gene lost 1 base and the J gene lost 8 bases, with 15 bases spanning the gap. The CDR3 covers 15 residues. The CDR3, as DNA: TGTGCCAGCAGCTTAGGGTTCTCCAAAAGGGACATTCAGTACTTC. Translation gives CASSLGFSKRDIQYF.

This chain links TRBV11-3 with TRBJ2-7, with 8 nucleotides matching TRBD2. Germline lookup yields CDR1 SGHNT and CDR2 YENEEA. CDR3 length: 20 amino acids. The junction had 16 bases not matched to a gene; V was cut back by 0 bases and J by 0 bases. CDR3 coding DNA: TGTGCCAGCAGCTTAGATGAGCCCCGTAGGGCGGGAGGCAGCTCCTACGAGCAGTACTTC. Its translation: CASSLDEPRRAGGSSYEQYF.

Notes on this clone: A single base separates this from a much larger clone, so it may be a read error. The chain has TRBV30 and TRBJ2-3; D is undetermined. This CDR3 is 12 amino acids long. Germline loops: CDR1 GTSNPN, CDR2 SVGIG (reference sequence). V lost 0 bases and J 4 bases, leaving 5 bases between the germline ends. The CDR3 DNA follows: TGTGCCTGGAGTGTACAGCCAGATACGCAGTATTTT. It specifies CAWSVQPDTQYF.

J is TRBJ2-7 and V is TRBV10-3, with 8 bases lining up with TRBD2. With 6 bases clipped from V and 0 bases from J, the junction kept 13 bases outside the gene matches. CDR3 length: 17 residues. CDR1 is ENHRY and CDR2 is SYGVKD in the germline V gene. CDR3 bases: TGTGCCATCAGCCTCTCAGGACTAGCAGACAGCTCCTACGAGCAGTACTTC. It specifies CAISLSGLADSSYEQYF.

This chain uses TRBV30 with TRBJ2-1; 10 bases fit TRBD2. V lost 1 base, J lost 3 bases, and 3 bases stayed unmatched. The CDR3 covers 15 residues. Per the germline V gene, CDR1 is GTSNPN and CDR2 is SVGIG (reference sequence). The CDR3 DNA sequence: TGTGCCTGGAGTGGAGGACTAGCGGACTACAATGAGCAGTTCTTC. Amino acid sequence: CAWSGGLADYNEQFF.

The CDR3 spells CASSAPHEQYF. In DNA, the CDR3 is TGTGCCAGCAGCGCGCCCCACGAGCAGTACTTC. The chain recombines TRBV7-9 with TRBJ2-7; unclear D gene. Germline V CDR1 and CDR2: SEHNR, FQNEAQ (reference sequence). The V gene lost 5 bases and the J gene lost 5 bases, with 7 bases spanning the gap. The CDR3 is 11 amino acids. Full variable domain (rest looked up from reference TRBV7-9 and TRBJ2-7): DTGVSQNPRHKITKRGQNVTFRCDPISEHNRLYWYRQTLGQGPEFLTYFQNEAQLEKSRLLSDRFSAERPKGSFSTLEIQRTEQGDSAMYLCASSAPHEQYFGPGTRLTVT.

The chain is built from TRBV5-5 and TRBJ1-4; 7 positions agree with TRBD1. The CDR3 length is 16 residues. V dropped 4 bases and J dropped 12; count of bases not matched to a gene: 18. CDR1 is SGHKS, CDR2 YYEKEE, per germline (reference sequence). The CDR3 nucleotides read TGTGCCAGCAGCCTACTCGGACAGGCTTGGGGTGGGGAACTGTTTTTT. Translating gives CASSLLGQAWGGELFF.

This rearrangement joins TRBV28 to TRBJ2-2; D is perhaps TRBD1 (6 bases). V shed 3 bases and J shed 6 bases, with 17 bases lying between them. The CDR3 has 16 residues. Looked up from germline, CDR1 is MDHEN and CDR2 is SYDVKM. CDR3 protein: CASSFEYRANSGELFF. In DNA form, the CDR3 reads TGTGCCAGCAGTTTTGAGTACAGGGCAAACTCCGGGGAGCTGTTTTTT.

This clone has just a few counts. The V gene is TRBV29-1, the J gene TRBJ2-5; 13 nucleotides align to TRBD2. This CDR3 spans 14 amino acids. Germline CDR1 reads SQVTM; CDR2 reads ANQGSEA. Trimming cost V 7 bases and J 2 bases; bases outside gene matches: 4. DNA of the CDR3: TGCAGCGCCGGGACTAGCGGGATTCAAGAGACCCAGTACTTC. Translating gives CSAGTSGIQETQYF. Using reference TRBV29-1 and TRBJ2-5 for the parts outside the CDR3, the full variable domain is SAVISQKPSRDICQRGTSLTIQCQVDSQVTMMFWYRQQPGQSLTLIATANQGSEATYESGFVIDKFPISRPNLTFSTLTVSNMSPEDSSIYLCSAGTSGIQETQYFGPGTRLLVL.

The count of this clone is one. V and J are TRBV7-2 and TRBJ2-1; 10 positions agree with TRBD2. Germline CDR1 is SGHTA and CDR2 is FQGNSA. There are 14 residues in the CDR3. With 1 base clipped from V and 10 bases from J, the junction kept 4 bases outside the gene matches. The CDR3 DNA reads TGTGCCAGCAGCTTAGAGGTAGCGGGAGGCGAGCAGTTCTTC. Its translation is CASSLEVAGGEQFF.

V and J are TRBV27 and TRBJ2-5, with D perhaps matching TRBD1 (5 bases). V lost 3 bases and J lost 9, with 14 bases in between. The germline V gene encodes CDR1 MNHEY and CDR2 SMNVEV (reference sequence). The CDR3 covers 13 residues. The CDR3 sequence is CASSLGPKGAQYF. CDR3 DNA sequence: TGTGCCAGCAGTTTGGGGCCAAAAGGGGCCCAGTACTTC.

The gene calls are TRBV4-2 and TRBJ2-3, with D perhaps TRBD2 (6 bases). The germline V gene has CDR1 LGHNA and CDR2 YNFKEQ. This CDR3 region has 16 residues. Trimming removed 0 bases from V and 2 bases from J, with 12 bases in between. The CDR3 is CASSQESGLSTDTQYF. CDR3 nucleotides: TGTGCCAGCAGCCAAGAATCGGGACTCTCCACAGATACGCAGTATTTT.

J is TRBJ2-1 and V is TRBV7-3, with D maybe TRBD2 (6 bases). Germline V gives CDR1 SGHTA, CDR2 FQGTGA. This CDR3 contains 14 residues. Trimming shortened V by 2 bases and J by 7 bases, and 12 bases separated the two germline ends. The chain's CDR3 is CASSLDGGRNEQFF. Written as DNA, the CDR3 is TGTGCCAGCAGCTTAGACGGAGGGAGGAATGAGCAGTTCTTC.

The chain is built from TRBV30 and TRBJ2-1; D perhaps matches TRBD2 (5 bases). Germline loops: CDR1 GTSNPN, CDR2 SVGIG (reference sequence). Trimming left V 3 bases short and J 4 bases short, with 7 bases between. The CDR3 runs to 12 residues. CDR3 region: CAWREVYNEQFF. The CDR3 DNA sequence: TGTGCCTGGAGGGAGGTGTACAATGAGCAGTTCTTC.

This clone has just a few counts. The chain links TRBV5-8 to TRBJ1-5; D might be TRBD1 (5 bases). Germline V gene data show CDR1 as SGHTS and CDR2 as YDEGEE. The CDR3 sequence is 15 residues long. Trimming removed 3 bases from V and 2 bases from J, with 12 bases in between. The CDR3 coding sequence is TGTGCCAGCAGCTCCAGGGTCGTAGGCAATCAGCCCCAGCATTTT. Its translation is CASSSRVVGNQPQHF.

This clone was counted between two and nine times. The chain links TRBV9 to TRBJ1-5; 9 nucleotides align to TRBD1. The CDR3 length is 14 residues. Germline values: CDR1 SGDLS, CDR2 YYNGEE. Trimming at V came to 0 bases and at J to 5 bases, leaving 0 bases not matched to a gene. This chain's CDR3 is CASSVGTGDQPQHF. The CDR3 region has the DNA TGTGCCAGCAGCGTAGGGACAGGGGATCAGCCCCAGCATTTT. The whole variable domain, filled in from reference TRBV9 and TRBJ1-5, reads DSGVTQTPKHLITATGQRVTLRCSPRSGDLSVYWYQQSLDQGLQFLIQYYNGEERAKGNILERFSAQQFPDLHSELNLSSLELGDSALYFCASSVGTGDQPQHFGDGTRLSIL.

The chain is built from TRBV10-3 and TRBJ2-3; 9 positions agree with TRBD2. J was trimmed by 4 bases and V by 7 bases; bases with no gene match: 6. The CDR3 covers 14 residues. The germline gives CDR1 ENHRY, CDR2 SYGVKD. CDR3 amino acids: CAITPGLAADTQYF. Written as DNA, the CDR3 is TGTGCCATCACCCCGGGACTAGCAGCAGATACGCAGTATTTT.

The chain recombines TRBV13 with TRBJ2-7; either TRBD1 or TRBD2 may fit D (6 bases each). The V end was cut by 1 base, the J end by 2 bases, with 9 bases between. This CDR3 contains 14 residues. Germline V gene data show CDR1 as PRHDT and CDR2 as FYEKMQ (reference sequence). This CDR3 is CASSLAGAAYEQYF. The CDR3 nucleotides read TGTGCCAGCAGCTTAGCGGGGGCGGCCTACGAGCAGTACTTC.

Details on this clone: Other DNA sequences in the same sample also yield this CDR3. This chain connects TRBV29-1 to TRBJ2-7, with no clear D. The CDR3 is 12 residues long. Germline-derived CDR1 and CDR2 are SQVTM and ANQGSEA. Trimming removed 6 bases at V and 4 bases at J, with 13 bases between. The CDR3 reads CSVEAVDYEQYF. The CDR3 DNA follows: TGCAGCGTCGAGGCCGTGGATTACGAGCAGTACTTC.